This T cell receptor beta chain was captured in a study of cytomegalovirus exposure and HLA in healthy donors (dated by TCRdb to between 2016 and 2019). For the wider study: According to a later analysis, one platform produced both the 110 or so validation repertoires and the approximately 670 repertoires of the first cohort. The aim of the study was to test whether cataloging public T cell receptors could identify signatures of past pathogen exposure. In addition to the first cohort of around 670 subjects, a separate validation cohort of about 120 different subjects was used. The study combined high-throughput TCR immunosequencing, statistical association of individual TCRs with disease status, and machine learning to predict cytomegalovirus infection status. What the authors observed across the whole study: While some public TCRs were present in many individuals, most TCR sequences turned up only very rarely across donors. In vitro tests confirmed that three of the cytomegalovirus-associated TCR beta chains recognize cytomegalovirus antigens. The classifier was reported to diagnose cytomegalovirus status with high specificity and sensitivity in both the original and validation cohorts. The study listed 164 TCR beta chains as associated with cytomegalovirus. The authors suggested that the approach could potentially be generalized to other disease states and immunological phenotypes. In a later analysis, TCRs clustered in the first cohort were found to also tend to co-occur in the roughly 120 validation repertoires, with roughly 93% of cluster scores above 0. The validation cohort had no HLA typing available for a later analysis, so co-occurrence within that cohort was assessed over all 120 or so repertoires.

Donors formed part of the validation cohort, which comprised some 120 subjects and was distinct from the first cohort of under 750 subjects. For CDR1 and CDR2, the germline V gene lists SGHRS and YFSETQ. V loses 0 bases, J loses 1 base, and the germline ends lie 10 bases apart. The CDR3 goes from the cysteine to the phenylalanine over 15 residues. The kept DNA is CDR3 alone, 45 bases in frame from the first base. The library was generated by the immunoSEQ multiplex PCR assay. The study's own analysis went as follows. A statistical classification framework was built to diagnose cytomegalovirus status from the catalog of TCR beta chain sequences. TCRdb retrieved this table from immuneACCESS and kept in-frame rearrangements only. Not all clones are present; in checked studies, unresolved V genes account for under half, and no reason is known for the remainder. D and trimming were read from the DNA, whereas the V and J calls and clone size are those reported in that table. The sample has about 140,000 clones on record, 94% of them singletons. The top ten constitute approximately 1.8% of the sample.

As regards this clone: No cognate antigen has been identified for it. Base qualities are not recorded, but no much larger clone differs from it by a single base.

Sequenced input: PBMCs. This sequence uses TRBV5-1 and TRBJ2-5; a tentative D call is TRBD1 (6 bases match). The clonotype comes from a man between 18 and 29 years old in good health and CMV-seropositive. The sequenced DNA: TGCGCCAGCAGCTTGGAAGGGGGACCCCAAGAGACCCAGTACTTC. This codes for CASSLEGGPQETQYF.